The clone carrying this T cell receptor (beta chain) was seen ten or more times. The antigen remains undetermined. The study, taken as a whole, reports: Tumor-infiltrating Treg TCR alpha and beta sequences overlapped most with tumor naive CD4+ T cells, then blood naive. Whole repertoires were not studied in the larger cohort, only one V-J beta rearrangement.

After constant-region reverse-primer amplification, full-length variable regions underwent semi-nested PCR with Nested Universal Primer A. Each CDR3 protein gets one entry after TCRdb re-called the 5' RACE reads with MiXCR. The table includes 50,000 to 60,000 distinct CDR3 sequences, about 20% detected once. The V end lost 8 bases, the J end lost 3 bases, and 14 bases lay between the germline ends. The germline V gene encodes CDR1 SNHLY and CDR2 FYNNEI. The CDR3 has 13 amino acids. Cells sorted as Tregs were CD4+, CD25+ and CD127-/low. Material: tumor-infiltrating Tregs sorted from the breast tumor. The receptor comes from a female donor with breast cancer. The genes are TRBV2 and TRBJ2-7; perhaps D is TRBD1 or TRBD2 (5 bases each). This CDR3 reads CASFRDAYYEQYF. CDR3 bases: TGTGCCAGCTTCCGGGACGCCTACTACGAGCAGTACTTC.